A selection of T cell receptor beta chains follows, all from one sample in a study of blood T cell repertoires in COVID-19. Using immunoSEQ multiplex PCR, the repertoire was profiled, and TCRdb retains in-frame clones only, with some absent. The data hold approximately 200,000 clones, with roughly 80% observed a single time. The material sequenced was peripheral blood. The source of these receptors is a woman between 35 and 50 years old with COVID-19, enrolled during active disease. Each CDR3 is given with its conserved first and last residue.

TRBJ2-1 TRBV6-6 CASSSPASGPNGEQFF
TRBJ2-5 TRBV27 CASTSSGETQYF
TRBJ2-1 TRBV5-1 CASRTGTGGDEQFF
TRBJ2-2 TRBV5-5 CASSAILAGGPGTGELFF
TRBJ2-5 TRBV29-1 CSLRRSSGETQYF
TRBJ2-1 TRBV7-2 CASSLLVSLEQFF
TRBJ2-1 TRBV11-3 CASSPGQGLYGEQFF
TRBJ2-3 TRBV5-4 CASREGTTDTQYF
TRBJ2-1 TRBV6-5 CASPGLAGGGEQFF
TRBJ2-3 TRBV14 CASSALAGNADTQYF
TRBJ1-5 TRBV6-4 CARTRENYSNQPQHF
TRBJ2-3 TRBV3-1/TRBV3-2 CASSQGPNTDTQYF
TRBJ2-2 TRBV24-1 CATQGTVNTGELFF
TRBJ2-2 TRBV6-5 CASRTSGGIGELFF
TRBJ2-3 TRBV3-1/TRBV3-2 CASSPGTSGGPDTQYF
TRBJ2-1 TRBV12-3/TRBV12-4 CASSLTRLFF
TRBJ2-2 TRBV9 CASSPSSGAGTGELFF
TRBJ1-3 TRBV18 CASSPPSGGAGNTIYF
TRBJ1-3 TRBV7-2 CASSLGPGTIYF
TRBJ2-7 TRBV6-5 CASGPLPSSYEQYF
TRBJ2-3 TRBV30 CAWSRDLKTQYF
TRBJ2-2 TRBV21-1 CASPTLGRELFF
TRBJ1-5 TRBV19 CASSIRGTGASNQPQHF
TRBJ2-6 TRBV19 CASTDTSGANVLTF
TRBJ2-3 TRBV10-3 CAISEPYTPSGGYTDTQYF
TRBJ1-1 TRBV6-5 CASSPQGRRTEAFF
TRBJ2-7 TRBV19 CASSIYGRGNEQYF
TRBJ2-5 TRBV11-2 CASSLTLAEETQYF
TRBJ2-2 TRBV7-2 CASIELRNTGELFF
TRBJ1-1 TRBV27 CASRARDRATEAFF
TRBJ1-2 TRBV9 CASSVADEALGYGYTF
TRBJ1-2 TRBV3-1/TRBV3-2 CASSRSGGYTF
TRBJ1-5 TRBV19 CASSMGAGAQHF
TRBJ2-4 TRBV6-5 CASSDRTKQYF
TRBJ1-1 TRBV6-2/TRBV6-3 CASSPTRQGNTEAFF
TRBJ2-6 TRBV3-1/TRBV3-2 CASAKRGLADSGANVLTF
TRBJ1-6 TRBV5-4 CASSSERSYNSPLHF
TRBJ2-7 TRBV2 CASSGLAGIEQYF
TRBJ2-4 TRBV29-1 CSVEITRSIQYF
TRBJ2-5 TRBV6-5 CASSLNPGRETQYF
TRBJ2-1 TRBV20-1 CSGRANEQFF
TRBJ2-3 TRBV9 CASSVESGRADDTQYF
TRBJ2-7 TRBV28 CATQDSNIPYEQYF
TRBJ2-1 TRBV24-1 CATSDGGQGYNEQFF